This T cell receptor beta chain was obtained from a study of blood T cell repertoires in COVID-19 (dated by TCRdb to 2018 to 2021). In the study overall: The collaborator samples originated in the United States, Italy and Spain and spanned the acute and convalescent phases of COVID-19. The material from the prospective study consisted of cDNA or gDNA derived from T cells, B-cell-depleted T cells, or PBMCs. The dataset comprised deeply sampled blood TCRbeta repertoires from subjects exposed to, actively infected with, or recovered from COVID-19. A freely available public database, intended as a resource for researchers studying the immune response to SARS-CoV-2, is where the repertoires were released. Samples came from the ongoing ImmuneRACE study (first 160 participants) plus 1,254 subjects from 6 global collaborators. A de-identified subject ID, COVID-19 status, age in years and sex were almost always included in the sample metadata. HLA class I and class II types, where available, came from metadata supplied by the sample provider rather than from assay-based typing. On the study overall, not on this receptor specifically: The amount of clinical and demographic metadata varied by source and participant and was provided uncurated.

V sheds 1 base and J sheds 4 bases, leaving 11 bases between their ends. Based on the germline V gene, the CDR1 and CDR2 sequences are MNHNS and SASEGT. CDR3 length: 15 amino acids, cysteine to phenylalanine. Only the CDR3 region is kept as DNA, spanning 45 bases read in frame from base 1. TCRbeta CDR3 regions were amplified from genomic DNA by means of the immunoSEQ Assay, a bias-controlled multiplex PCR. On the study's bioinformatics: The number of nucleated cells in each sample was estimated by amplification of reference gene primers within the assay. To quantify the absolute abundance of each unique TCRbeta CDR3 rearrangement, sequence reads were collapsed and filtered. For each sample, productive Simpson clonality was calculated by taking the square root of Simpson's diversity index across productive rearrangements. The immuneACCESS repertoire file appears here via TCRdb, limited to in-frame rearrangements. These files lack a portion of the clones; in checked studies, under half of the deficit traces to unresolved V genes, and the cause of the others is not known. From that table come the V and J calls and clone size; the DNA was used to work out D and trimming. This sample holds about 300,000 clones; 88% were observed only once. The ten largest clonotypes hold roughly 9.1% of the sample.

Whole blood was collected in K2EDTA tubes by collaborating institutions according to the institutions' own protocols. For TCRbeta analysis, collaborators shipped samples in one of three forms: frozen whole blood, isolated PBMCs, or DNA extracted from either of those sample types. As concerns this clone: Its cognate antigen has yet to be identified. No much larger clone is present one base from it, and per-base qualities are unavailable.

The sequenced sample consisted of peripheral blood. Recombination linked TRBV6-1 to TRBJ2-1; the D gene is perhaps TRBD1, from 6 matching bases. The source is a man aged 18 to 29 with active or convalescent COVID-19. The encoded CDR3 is CASSEEGGHYNEQFF. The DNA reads TGTGCCAGCAGTGAAGAAGGGGGTCATTACAATGAGCAGTTCTTC.